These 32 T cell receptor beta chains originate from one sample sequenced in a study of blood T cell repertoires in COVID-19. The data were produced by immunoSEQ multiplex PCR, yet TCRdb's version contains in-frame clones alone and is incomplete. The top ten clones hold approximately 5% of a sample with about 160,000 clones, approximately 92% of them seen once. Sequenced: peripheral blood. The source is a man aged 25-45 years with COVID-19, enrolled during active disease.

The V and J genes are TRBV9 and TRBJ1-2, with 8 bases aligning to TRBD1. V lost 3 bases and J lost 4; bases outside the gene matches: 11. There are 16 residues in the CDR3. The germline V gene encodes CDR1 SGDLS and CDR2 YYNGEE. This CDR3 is CASSDTQGAVSYGYTF. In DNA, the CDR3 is TGTGCCAGCAGCGATACCCAGGGGGCGGTAAGCTATGGCTACACCTTC.

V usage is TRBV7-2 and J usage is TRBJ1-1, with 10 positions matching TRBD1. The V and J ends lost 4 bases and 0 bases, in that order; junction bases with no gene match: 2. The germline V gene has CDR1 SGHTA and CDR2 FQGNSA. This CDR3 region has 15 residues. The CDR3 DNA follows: TGTGCCAGCAGCTGGGGACAGGGGATGAACACTGAAGCTTTCTTT. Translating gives CASSWGQGMNTEAFF.

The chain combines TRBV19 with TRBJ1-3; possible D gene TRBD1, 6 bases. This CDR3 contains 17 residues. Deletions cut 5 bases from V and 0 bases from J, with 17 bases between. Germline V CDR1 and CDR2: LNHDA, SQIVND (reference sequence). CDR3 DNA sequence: TGTGCCAGTAGTCCCGGACAGCCTCGTGTCTCTGGAAACACCATATATTTT. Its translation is CASSPGQPRVSGNTIYF.

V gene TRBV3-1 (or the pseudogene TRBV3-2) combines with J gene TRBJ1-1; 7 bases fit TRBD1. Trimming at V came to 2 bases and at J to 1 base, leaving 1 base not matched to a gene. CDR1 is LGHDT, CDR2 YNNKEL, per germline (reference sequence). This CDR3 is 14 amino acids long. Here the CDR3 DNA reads TGTGCCAGCAGCCAACCAGGGGGGAACACTGAAGCTTTCTTT. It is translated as CASSQPGGNTEAFF.

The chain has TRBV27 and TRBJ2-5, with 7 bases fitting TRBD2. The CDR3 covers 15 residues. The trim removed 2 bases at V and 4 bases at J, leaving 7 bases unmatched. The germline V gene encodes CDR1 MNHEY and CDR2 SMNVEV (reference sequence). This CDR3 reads CASSLSGRASETQYF. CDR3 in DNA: TGTGCCAGCAGTTTAAGTGGGAGGGCGTCAGAGACCCAGTACTTC.

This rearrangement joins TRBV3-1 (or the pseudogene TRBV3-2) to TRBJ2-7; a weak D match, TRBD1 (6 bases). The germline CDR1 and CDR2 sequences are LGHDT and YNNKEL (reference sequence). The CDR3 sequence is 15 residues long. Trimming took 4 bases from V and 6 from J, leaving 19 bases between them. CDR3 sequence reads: CASSLRSLSGVEQYF. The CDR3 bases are TGTGCCAGCAGCCTAAGATCCCTTTCAGGGGTCGAGCAGTACTTC.

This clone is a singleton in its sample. For the CDR3, the DNA is TGTGCCAGCTCAGGCGGGTCTGGGGCCAACGTCCTGACTTTC. It specifies CASSGGSGANVLTF. The rearrangement uses TRBV18 and TRBJ2-6, with D perhaps TRBD2 (5 bases). The CDR3 covers 14 residues. Germline values: CDR1 KGHSH, CDR2 LQKENI. V lost 5 bases to trimming and J lost 1 base, with 6 bases between them.

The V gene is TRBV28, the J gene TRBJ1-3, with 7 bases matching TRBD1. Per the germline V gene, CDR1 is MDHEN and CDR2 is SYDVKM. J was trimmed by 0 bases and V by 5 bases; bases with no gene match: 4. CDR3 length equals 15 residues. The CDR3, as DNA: TGTGCCAGCAGTCCCGGGACAGTCTCTGGAAACACCATATATTTT. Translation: CASSPGTVSGNTIYF.

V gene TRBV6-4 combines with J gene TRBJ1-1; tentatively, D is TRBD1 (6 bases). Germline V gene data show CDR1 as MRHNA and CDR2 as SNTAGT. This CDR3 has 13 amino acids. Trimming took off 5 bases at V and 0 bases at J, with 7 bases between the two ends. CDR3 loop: CASSRQVNTEAFF. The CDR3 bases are TGTGCCAGCAGTAGACAGGTGAACACTGAAGCTTTCTTT.

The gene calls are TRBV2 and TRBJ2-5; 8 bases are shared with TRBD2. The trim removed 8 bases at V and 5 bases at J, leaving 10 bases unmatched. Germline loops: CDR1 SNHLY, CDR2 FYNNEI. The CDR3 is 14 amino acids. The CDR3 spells CASGGLVVLETQYF. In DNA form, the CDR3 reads TGTGCCAGCGGGGGACTAGTAGTGTTGGAGACCCAGTACTTC.

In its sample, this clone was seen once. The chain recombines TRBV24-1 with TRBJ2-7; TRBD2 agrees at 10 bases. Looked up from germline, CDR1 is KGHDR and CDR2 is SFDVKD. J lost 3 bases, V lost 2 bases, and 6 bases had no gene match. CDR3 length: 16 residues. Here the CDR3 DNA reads TGTGCCACCAGTGATTCCACTAGCGGGATGGGCTACGAGCAGTACTTC. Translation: CATSDSTSGMGYEQYF.

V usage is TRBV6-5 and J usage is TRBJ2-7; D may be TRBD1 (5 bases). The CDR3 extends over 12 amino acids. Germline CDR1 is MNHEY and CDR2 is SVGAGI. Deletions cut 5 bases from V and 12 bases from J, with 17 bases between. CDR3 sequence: CASSRQPSKLYF. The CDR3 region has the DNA TGTGCCAGCAGTCGACAGCCGTCAAAGCTGTACTTC.

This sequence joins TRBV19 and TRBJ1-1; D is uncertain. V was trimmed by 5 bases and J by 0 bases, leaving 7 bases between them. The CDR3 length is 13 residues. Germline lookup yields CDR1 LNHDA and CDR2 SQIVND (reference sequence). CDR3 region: CASSLFMNTEAFF. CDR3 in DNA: TGTGCCAGTAGTCTGTTTATGAACACTGAAGCTTTCTTT.

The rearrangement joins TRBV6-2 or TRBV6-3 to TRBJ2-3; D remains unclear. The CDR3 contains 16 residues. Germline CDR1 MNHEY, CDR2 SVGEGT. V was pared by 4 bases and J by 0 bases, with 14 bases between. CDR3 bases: TGTGCCAGCAGTTCCTTGCGAGCAGGAAGCACAGATACGCAGTATTTT. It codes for CASSSLRAGSTDTQYF.

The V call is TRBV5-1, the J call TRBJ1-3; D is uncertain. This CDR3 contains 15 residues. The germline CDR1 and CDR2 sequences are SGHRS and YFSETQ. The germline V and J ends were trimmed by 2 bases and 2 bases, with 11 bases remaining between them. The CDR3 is CASSLEGGPGNTIYF. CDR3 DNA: TGCGCCAGCAGCTTAGAGGGCGGACCTGGAAACACCATATATTTT.

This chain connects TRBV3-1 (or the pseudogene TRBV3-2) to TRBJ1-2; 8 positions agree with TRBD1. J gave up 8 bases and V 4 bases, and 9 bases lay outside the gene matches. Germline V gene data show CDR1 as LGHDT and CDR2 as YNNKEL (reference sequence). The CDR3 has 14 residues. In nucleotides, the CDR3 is TGTGCCAGCAGCCGACAGGGGCGAGGGAGGGGCTACACCTTC. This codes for CASSRQGRGRGYTF.

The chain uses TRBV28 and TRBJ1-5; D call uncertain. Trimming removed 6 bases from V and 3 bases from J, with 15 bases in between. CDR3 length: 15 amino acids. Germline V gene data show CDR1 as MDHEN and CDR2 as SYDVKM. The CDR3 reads CASSSPTGNNQPQHF. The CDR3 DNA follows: TGTGCCAGCAGCTCCCCGACGGGAAACAATCAGCCCCAGCATTTT.

The CDR3 loop is CASSLERERGYEQYF. The CDR3, as DNA: TGCGCCAGCAGCTTGGAACGGGAGCGTGGCTACGAGCAGTACTTC. The chain links TRBV5-1 to TRBJ2-7; possible D gene TRBD2, 6 bases. V was trimmed by 0 bases and J by 3 bases, leaving 13 bases between them. The CDR3 totals 15 residues. Germline assignment: CDR1 SGHRS and CDR2 YFSETQ.

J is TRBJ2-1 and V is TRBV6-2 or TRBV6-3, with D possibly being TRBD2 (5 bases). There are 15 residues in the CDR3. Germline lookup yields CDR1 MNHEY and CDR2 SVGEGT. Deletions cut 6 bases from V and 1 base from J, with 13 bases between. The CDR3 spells CASSNTRVSYNEQFF. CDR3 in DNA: TGTGCCAGCAGCAATACTAGGGTGTCCTACAATGAGCAGTTCTTC.

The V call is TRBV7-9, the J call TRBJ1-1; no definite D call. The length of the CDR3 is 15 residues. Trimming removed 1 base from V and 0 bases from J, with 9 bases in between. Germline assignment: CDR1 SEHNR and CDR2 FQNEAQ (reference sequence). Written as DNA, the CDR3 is TGTGCCAGCAGCTTAGACAGTCCCGTGAACACTGAAGCTTTCTTT. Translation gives CASSLDSPVNTEAFF.

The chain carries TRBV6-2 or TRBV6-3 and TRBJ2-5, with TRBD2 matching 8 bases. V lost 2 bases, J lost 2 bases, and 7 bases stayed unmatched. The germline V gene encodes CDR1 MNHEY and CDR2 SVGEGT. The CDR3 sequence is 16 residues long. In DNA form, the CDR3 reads TGTGCCAGCAGTTACCTTTCGACTAGCGCACAAGAGACCCAGTACTTC. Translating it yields CASSYLSTSAQETQYF.

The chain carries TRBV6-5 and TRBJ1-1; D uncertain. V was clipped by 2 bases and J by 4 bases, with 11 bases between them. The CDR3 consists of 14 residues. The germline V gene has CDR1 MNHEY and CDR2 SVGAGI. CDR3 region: CASSYHTLSTEAFF. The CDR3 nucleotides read TGTGCCAGCAGTTACCATACCCTGAGCACTGAAGCTTTCTTT.

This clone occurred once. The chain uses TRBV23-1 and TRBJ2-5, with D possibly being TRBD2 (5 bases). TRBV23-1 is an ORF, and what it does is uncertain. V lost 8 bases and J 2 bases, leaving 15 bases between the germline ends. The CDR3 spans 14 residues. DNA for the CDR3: TGCGCCAGCTCCTCGAGGGCCTTTCAAGAGACCCAGTACTTC. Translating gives CASSSRAFQETQYF.

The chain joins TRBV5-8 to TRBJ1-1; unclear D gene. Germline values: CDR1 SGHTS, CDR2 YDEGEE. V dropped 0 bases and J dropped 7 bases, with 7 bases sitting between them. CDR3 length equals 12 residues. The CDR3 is CASSLDRDEAFF. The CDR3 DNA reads TGTGCCAGCAGCTTGGACAGAGATGAAGCTTTCTTT.

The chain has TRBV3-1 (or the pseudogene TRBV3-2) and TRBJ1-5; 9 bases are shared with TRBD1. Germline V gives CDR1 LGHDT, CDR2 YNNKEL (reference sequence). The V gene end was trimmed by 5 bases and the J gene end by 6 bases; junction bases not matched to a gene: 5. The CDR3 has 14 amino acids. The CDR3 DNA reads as TGTGCCAGCAGCGCCCGACAGGGGGGTCAGCCCCAGCATTTT. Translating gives CASSARQGGQPQHF.

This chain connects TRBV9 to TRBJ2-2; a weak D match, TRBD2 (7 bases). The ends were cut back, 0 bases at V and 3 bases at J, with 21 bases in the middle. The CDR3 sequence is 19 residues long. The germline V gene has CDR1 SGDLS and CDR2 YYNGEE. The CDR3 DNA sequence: TGTGCCAGCAGCGTAGCCACCGGGATAGGGGGGGCCGACACCGGGGAGCTGTTTTTT. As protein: CASSVATGIGGADTGELFF.

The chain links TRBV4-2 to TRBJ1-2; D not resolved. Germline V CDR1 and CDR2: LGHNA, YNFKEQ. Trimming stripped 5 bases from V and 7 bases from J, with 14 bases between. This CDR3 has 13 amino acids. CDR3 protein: CASSVAEGGGYTF. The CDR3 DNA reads TGTGCCAGCAGCGTAGCCGAGGGTGGTGGCTACACCTTC.

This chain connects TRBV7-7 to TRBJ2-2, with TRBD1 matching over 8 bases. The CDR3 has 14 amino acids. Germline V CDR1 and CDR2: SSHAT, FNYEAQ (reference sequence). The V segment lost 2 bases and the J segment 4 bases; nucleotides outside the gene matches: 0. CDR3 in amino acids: CASSLQGATGELFF. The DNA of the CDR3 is TGTGCCAGCAGCTTACAGGGGGCCACCGGGGAGCTGTTTTTT. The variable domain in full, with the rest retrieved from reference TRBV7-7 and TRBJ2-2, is GAGVSQSPRYKVTKRGQDVTLRCDPISSHATLYWYQQALGQGPEFLTYFNYEAQPDKSGLPSDRFSAERPEGSISTLTIQRTEQRDSAMYRCASSLQGATGELFFGEGSRLTVL.

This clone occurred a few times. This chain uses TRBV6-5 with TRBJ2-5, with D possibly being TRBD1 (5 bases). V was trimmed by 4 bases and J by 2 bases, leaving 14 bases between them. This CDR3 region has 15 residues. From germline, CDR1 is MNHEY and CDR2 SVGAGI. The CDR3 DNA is TGTGCCAGCAGTTTCGACTTCGACAGACAAGAGACCCAGTACTTC. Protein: CASSFDFDRQETQYF.

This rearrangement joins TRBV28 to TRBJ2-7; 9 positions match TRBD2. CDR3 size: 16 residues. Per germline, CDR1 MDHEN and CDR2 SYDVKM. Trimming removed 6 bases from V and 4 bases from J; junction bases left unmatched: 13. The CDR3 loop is CASSPGAAGGLYEQYF. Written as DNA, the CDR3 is TGTGCCAGCAGCCCCGGTGCAGCGGGAGGTTTATACGAGCAGTACTTC.

The DNA for the CDR3 is TGTGCCAGCAGCTTGGTAGTGGGCGCCTCCTACGAGCAGTACTTC. Protein product: CASSLVVGASYEQYF. V gene TRBV5-6 combines with J gene TRBJ2-7; no clear D gene. Trimming pared 0 bases from V and 0 bases from J, leaving 10 bases between. The germline V gene encodes CDR1 SGHDT and CDR2 YYEEEE. The CDR3 sequence is 15 residues long.

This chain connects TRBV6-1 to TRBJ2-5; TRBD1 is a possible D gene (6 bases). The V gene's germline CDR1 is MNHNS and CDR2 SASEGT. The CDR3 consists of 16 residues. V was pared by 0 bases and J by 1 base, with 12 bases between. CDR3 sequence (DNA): TGTGCCAGCAGTGAAGCGGAGGACAGTATCCAAGAGACCCAGTACTTC. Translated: CASSEAEDSIQETQYF.